Reported below is one T cell receptor beta chain. This entry belongs to a study of blood T cell repertoires in COVID-19. Whole-study context: Sources were T cells, B-cell-depleted T cells, or PBMCs; the material itself was cDNA or gDNA.

Repertoires were generated with immunoSEQ multiplex PCR, while TCRdb's copy carries only in-frame clones and drops some. Among 81,000 or so clones listed, over 80% were seen once. The CDR3 is 15 residues long. V dropped 1 base and J dropped 0 bases, with 10 bases sitting between them. From germline, CDR1 is SGHRS and CDR2 YFSETQ. The TCR comes from a woman in her seventies with active or convalescent COVID-19. Sample: peripheral blood. The chain links TRBV5-1 to TRBJ1-1, with D possibly TRBD1 on 5 matching bases. CDR3 bases: TGCGCCAGCAGCTTGTTGGGGGGATTGAACACTGAAGCTTTCTTT. Protein product: CASSLLGGLNTEAFF.